The 22 T cell receptor beta chains below all came from one sample that was sequenced in a study of T-cell reconstitution after alpha-beta-depleted transplantation in children. Study outcomes and limitations: Newly made T cells mostly supplied T-cell counts and diversity one year after transplant.

It was with unique molecular identifiers that the TCRbeta library was prepared. TCRdb re-derived calls from the PCR reads in MiXCR, one entry per CDR3 protein. This sample has 250,000 to 300,000 distinct CDR3 sequences, with just over 7.5% found just once. Their antigens remain unidentified. The material sequenced was peripheral blood, taken 360 days after TCRalphabeta/CD19-depleted stem cell transplant. Source of these receptors: a female patient aged 2 to 10 who had a stem cell transplant for Fanconi anemia, so the T cells may come from the graft donor.

This clonotype was picked up a small number of times. The chain uses TRBV27 and TRBJ2-3; 11 nucleotides match TRBD2. Germline V lookup: CDR1 MNHEY, CDR2 SMNVEV (reference sequence). After removal of 5 bases from V and 2 bases from J, the junction contained 12 bases not matched to a gene. The CDR3 extends over 18 amino acids. Written as DNA, the CDR3 is TGTGCCAGCAGTCCACTCCAGCTAGCGGGGGGACCCACAGATACGCAGTATTTT. Translated, it gives CASSPLQLAGGPTDTQYF.

This clonotype was recorded at least ten times. The chain combines TRBV5-1 with TRBJ2-7, with D possibly TRBD1 on 6 matching bases. Germline-derived CDR1 and CDR2 are SGHRS and YFSETQ. There are 14 residues in the CDR3. Trimming cost V 3 bases and J 3 bases, with 13 bases left between them. This chain's CDR3 is CASSYTQGFYEQYF. The CDR3 nucleotides read TGCGCCAGCAGCTATACACAGGGTTTCTACGAGCAGTACTTC.

This clonotype was seen more than once but under ten times. The chain uses TRBV28 and TRBJ1-4, with 7 bases fitting TRBD1. After removal of 6 bases from V and 3 bases from J, the junction contained 4 bases not matched to a gene. CDR1 MDHEN and CDR2 SYDVKM come from the germline V gene. The CDR3 consists of 14 residues. The DNA of the CDR3 is TGTGCCAGCAGGTGGGACAGCCCTAATGAAAAACTGTTTTTT. It is translated as CASRWDSPNEKLFF.

This clonotype was picked up many times. V usage is TRBV18 and J usage is TRBJ1-1; D is ambiguous. The CDR3 has 13 residues. V was cut by 2 bases and J by 10 bases, with 14 bases left in between. The germline CDR1 and CDR2 sequences are KGHSH and LQKENI. The CDR3 protein is CASSPGIDPRAFF. DNA of the CDR3: TGTGCCAGCTCACCAGGGATCGATCCTAGAGCTTTCTTT. The full variable domain, rest sourced from reference TRBV18 and TRBJ1-1, is NAGVMQNPRHLVRRRGQEARLRCSPMKGHSHVYWYRQLPEEGLKFMVYLQKENIIDESGMPKERFSAEFPKEGPSILRIQQVVRGDSAAYFCASSPGIDPRAFFGQGTRLTVV.

This clonotype was found a few times. The V and J genes are TRBV6-5 and TRBJ2-3; the D is unclear. Deletions cut 0 bases from V and 0 bases from J, with 16 bases between. The length of the CDR3 is 18 residues. Germline V gene data show CDR1 as MNHEY and CDR2 as SVGAGI. This CDR3 is CASSYSTPSGGSTDTQYF. In DNA, the CDR3 is TGTGCCAGCAGTTACTCGACTCCCTCGGGCGGTAGCACAGATACGCAGTATTTT.

This clonotype was recorded at least ten times. The CDR3 DNA follows: TGCGCCAGCAGCCTGGGGCCCACGAACACCGGGGAGCTGTTTTTT. This translates into CASSLGPTNTGELFF. This chain links TRBV4-3 with TRBJ2-2, with D perhaps matching TRBD1 (5 bases). Trimming cost V 4 bases and J 0 bases, with 9 bases left between them. The CDR3 totals 15 residues. Germline lookup yields CDR1 LGHNA and CDR2 YSLEER.

This clonotype was seen ten or more times. The DNA of the CDR3 is TGTGCCAGCAGTTTAAGGCTAGCGGTCCGAGATAGACACATTCAGTACTTC. Its translation is CASSLRLAVRDRHIQYF. V gene TRBV28 combines with J gene TRBJ2-4; 7 positions match TRBD2. V shed 2 bases, J shed 8 bases, and the junction held 15 bases outside the gene matches. The germline CDR1 and CDR2 sequences are MDHEN and SYDVKM. The CDR3 totals 17 residues. The full variable domain, rest sourced from reference TRBV28 and TRBJ2-4, is DVKVTQSSRYLVKRTGEKVFLECVQDMDHENMFWYRQDPGLGLRLIYFSYDVKMKEKGDIPEGYSVSREKKERFSLILESASTNQTSMYLCASSLRLAVRDRHIQYFGAGTRLSVL.

Comment on this clonotype: A much larger clone is a single base away; this may be a read error. The chain combines TRBV28 with TRBJ1-1; D is possibly TRBD1 (6 bases). Trimming pared 5 bases from V and 5 bases from J, leaving 15 bases between. Germline CDR1 MDHEN, CDR2 SYDVKM. This CDR3 has 14 amino acids. The CDR3 DNA reads TGTGCCAGCAGTCGAGGGGGAGAAGTGACTGAAGCTTTCTTT. This codes for CASSRGGEVTEAFF.

This clonotype was counted between two and nine times. This chain uses TRBV2 with TRBJ2-1, with 11 bases identical to TRBD2. This CDR3 is built from 15 residues. CDR1 and CDR2 (germline): SNHLY, FYNNEI. The V and J ends lost 6 bases and 5 bases, in that order; junction bases with no gene match: 6. In DNA form, the CDR3 reads TGTGCCAGCAGCTCAACTAGCGGGGGCCACAATGAGCAGTTCTTC. Translated, it gives CASSSTSGGHNEQFF.

In this sample, this clonotype turned up a few times. The chain employs TRBV5-1 and TRBJ2-1; D might be TRBD1 (9 bases). The CDR3 is 16 residues long. Trimming left V 1 base short and J 8 bases short, with 19 bases between. Germline lookup yields CDR1 SGHRS and CDR2 YFSETQ. As DNA, the CDR3 is TGCGCCAGCAGCTTGCTACAGGGGGCGCGGGGGGATGAGCAGTTCTTC. This codes for CASSLLQGARGDEQFF.

This clonotype occurred many times. The chain is built from TRBV28 and TRBJ1-1; D remains ambiguous. From germline, CDR1 is MDHEN and CDR2 SYDVKM. The CDR3 has 13 residues. V shed 6 bases and J shed 0 bases, with 8 bases lying between them. In DNA form, the CDR3 reads TGTGCCAGCAGGGTCGAGATGAACACTGAAGCTTTCTTT. Its translation is CASRVEMNTEAFF.

In this sample, this clonotype turned up many times. The chain couples TRBV5-1 to TRBJ2-3; 12 bases fit TRBD2. Germline trimming cut 1 base from V and 6 bases from J; bases unmatched to any gene: 0. Germline CDR1 SGHRS, CDR2 YFSETQ. This CDR3 contains 14 residues. In DNA, the CDR3 is TGCGCCAGCAGCTTGACTAGCGGGGGGGATACGCAGTATTTT. Protein product: CASSLTSGGDTQYF.

V gene TRBV7-9 combines with J gene TRBJ2-5, with D unresolved. The ends were cut back, 2 bases at V and 2 bases at J, with 9 bases in the middle. Germline CDR1 is SEHNR and CDR2 is FQNEAQ (reference sequence). This CDR3 has 14 residues. CDR3 sequence (DNA): TGTGCCAGCAGCTTACAGCTCGGGCAAGAGACCCAGTACTTC. Amino acids: CASSLQLGQETQYF.

This chain links TRBV2 with TRBJ2-1; no clear D. Deletions cut 6 bases from V and 9 bases from J, with 24 bases between. CDR1 and CDR2 (germline): SNHLY, FYNNEI. CDR3 length: 16 amino acids. The chain's CDR3 is CASSETLAQPKSEQFF. The CDR3 DNA reads TGTGCCAGCAGCGAAACCCTCGCCCAACCCAAGAGTGAGCAGTTCTTC.

This clonotype was observed at least ten times. The genes are TRBV28 and TRBJ2-1; D unresolved. CDR1 and CDR2 from the germline V gene are MDHEN and SYDVKM. The CDR3 is 13 amino acids. V was cut by 2 bases and J by 10 bases, with 12 bases left in between. CDR3 sequence (DNA): TGTGCCAGCAGTTTACCTTCATTTGCCGAGCAGTTCTTC. Its translation: CASSLPSFAEQFF.

There are many counts of this clonotype. The genes are TRBV27 and TRBJ1-1; 8 bases match TRBD1. The CDR3 is made up of 12 amino acids. CDR1 is MNHEY and CDR2 is SMNVEV in the germline V gene (reference sequence). With V trimmed by 5 bases and J by 11 bases, 7 bases remained unmatched. The chain's CDR3 is CASSTPGGEAFF. The CDR3 bases are TGTGCCAGCAGTACTCCAGGGGGCGAGGCTTTCTTT.

Ten or more counts support this clonotype. The V gene is TRBV12-3 or TRBV12-4, the J gene TRBJ2-7; D might be TRBD2 (6 bases). The V gene lost 7 bases and the J gene lost 3 bases, with 13 bases spanning the gap. The CDR3 is 13 amino acids. The CDR3 loop is CASMAGTYYEQYF. CDR3 in DNA: TGTGCCAGCATGGCGGGGACGTACTACGAGCAGTACTTC.

This clonotype was counted at least ten times. This rearrangement joins TRBV6-6 to TRBJ1-4, with 9 positions matching TRBD1. The CDR3 is 13 residues long. V lost 5 bases to trimming and J lost 8 bases; unmatched junction nucleotides: 3. Germline values: CDR1 MNHNY, CDR2 SVGAGI (reference sequence). The CDR3 DNA reads as TGTGCCAGCAGTCAGGGGACAGGGGAAAAACTGTTTTTT. Residues: CASSQGTGEKLFF.

The genes are TRBV5-1 and TRBJ2-5, with D perhaps matching TRBD1 or TRBD2 (7 bases each). V was clipped by 1 base and J by 1 base, with 14 bases between them. The germline V gene encodes CDR1 SGHRS and CDR2 YFSETQ. This CDR3 region has 16 residues. The CDR3 DNA follows: TGCGCCAGCAGCTTGAGGGAGGGGGCCCCCCAAGAGACCCAGTACTTC. Translating gives CASSLREGAPQETQYF.

This clonotype has at least ten counts. The chain combines TRBV4-2 with TRBJ2-3; D remains ambiguous. Trimming pared 5 bases from V and 4 bases from J, leaving 10 bases between. CDR1 is LGHNA, CDR2 YNFKEQ, per germline. This CDR3 contains 13 residues. CDR3 DNA: TGTGCCAGCAGCTCCCGCCCCCCAGATACGCAGTATTTT. Encoded protein: CASSSRPPDTQYF.

This clonotype was detected ten times or more. J is TRBJ2-3 and V is TRBV27; D gene unclear. The CDR3 is 11 amino acids. Trimming pared 5 bases from V and 7 bases from J, leaving 7 bases between. Germline CDR1 is MNHEY and CDR2 is SMNVEV (reference sequence). The CDR3 nucleotides read TGTGCCAGCAGTGCCTTAAATACGCAGTATTTT. Protein product: CASSALNTQYF.

There are many counts of this clonotype. The V call is TRBV5-1, the J call TRBJ2-1; TRBD2 agrees at 11 bases. The germline CDR1 and CDR2 sequences are SGHRS and YFSETQ. The CDR3 consists of 16 residues. The junction had 5 bases not matched to a gene; V was cut back by 1 base and J by 5 bases. The CDR3 protein is CASSLFLAGGHNEQFF. CDR3 DNA sequence: TGCGCCAGCAGCTTGTTTCTAGCGGGGGGTCACAATGAGCAGTTCTTC.